This T cell receptor beta chain was captured in a study of cytomegalovirus exposure and HLA in healthy donors. On the study more broadly: Early release data held 85 million or so unique TCRs from HLA-typed donors.

Trimming took off 1 base at V and 7 bases at J, with 17 bases between the two ends. Looked up from germline, CDR1 is LGHNA and CDR2 is YNFKEQ. This CDR3 is 16 amino acids long. Points on this clone: Its antigen is not identified.

General study findings and limits: Among the sequence variants, a highly shared cluster was likely an artifact of sequencing.

PCR employed 60 Vbeta and 13 Jbeta primers. Libraries were prepared by immunoSEQ multiplex PCR; TCRdb keeps only in-frame clonotypes and omits some of them. Counted here are under 200,000 clones, about 80% occurring once; the ten biggest clones make up 9.7%. The receptor's source is a young man in good health and CMV-seropositive. The chain links TRBV4-2 to TRBJ1-5; TRBD1 is a possible D gene (5 bases). The sample taken for sequencing was PBMCs. In nucleotides, the CDR3 is TGTGCCAGCAGCCAAGCCCCCGGGGGAGAAGGACAGCCCCAGCATTTT. Encoded protein: CASSQAPGGEGQPQHF.